This T cell receptor beta chain was sequenced in a study of T cell responses to AZD1222 COVID-19 vaccine. Study results and limitations: Only five or six people who got AZD1222 tested seropositive at baseline.

In the case of this clone: What it binds is not known.

The repertoire was sequenced with immunoSEQ multiplex PCR; TCRdb's copy has only in-frame clones and lacks some. This sample has 150,000 or so clones; over 90% occur once, and the top ten carry about 3.7%. J was trimmed by 6 bases and V by 5 bases; bases with no gene match: 2. The CDR3 totals 13 residues. Germline V gives CDR1 SNHLY, CDR2 FYNNEI. The sample was peripheral blood, taken 28 days after the second AZD1222 dose. The rearrangement uses TRBV2 and TRBJ1-5; 9 bases match TRBD1. This TCR was sampled from an adult who received the AZD1222 COVID-19 vaccine. The CDR3 here is CASSSGQGQPQHF. The DNA of the CDR3 is TGTGCCAGCAGTTCGGGACAGGGTCAGCCCCAGCATTTT.